A selection of T cell receptor beta chains follows, all from one sample in a study of blood T cell repertoires in COVID-19. The protocol was immunoSEQ multiplex PCR, while the TCRdb copy is restricted to in-frame clones and leaves out a portion. The table shows some 200,000 clones, with about 84% occurring only once. The specimen sequenced was PBMCs or T cells enriched from blood (not recorded which). The source of these receptors is a woman in her thirties or forties with acute COVID-19. CDR3s include the opening cysteine and the closing phenylalanine or tryptophan. D genes are given only for firm matches. Clone size appears in some rows only: once, few, many, or a class for an expanded clone.

d_gene,abundance,v_gene,j_gene,CDR3aa,CDR3nt
TRBD1,-,TRBV19,TRBJ1-5,CASSIPPGDSRYQPQHF,TGTGCCAGTAGTATTCCGCCTGGGGACAGTAGATATCAGCCCCAGCATTTT
-,-,TRBV29-1,TRBJ1-3,CSVEGLQGNTIYF,TGCAGCGTTGAAGGGCTACAGGGAAACACCATATATTTT
-,-,TRBV2,TRBJ2-1,CASGAGSSYNEQFF,TGTGCCAGCGGGGCGGGAAGCTCCTACAATGAGCAGTTCTTC
TRBD1,once,TRBV5-4,TRBJ2-1,CASSDPTGGRYNEQFF,TGTGCCAGCAGCGATCCGACAGGGGGTCGATACAATGAGCAGTTCTTC
TRBD2,-,TRBV28,TRBJ2-7,CAIRLAGAYEQYF,TGTGCCATACGACTAGCGGGGGCCTACGAGCAGTACTTC
TRBD2,-,TRBV28,TRBJ2-5,CASSPGVAGRETQYF,TGTGCCAGCAGTCCCGGAGTAGCGGGAAGAGAGACCCAGTACTTC
TRBD2,-,TRBV7-9,TRBJ2-1,CASSLGYSGEGPRNEQFF,TGTGCCAGCAGCTTAGGGTATAGCGGGGAGGGCCCCCGGAATGAGCAGTTCTTC
TRBD1,-,TRBV6-4,TRBJ1-6,CASNEWDRVAYINSPLHF,TGTGCCAGCAATGAGTGGGACAGAGTCGCATATATAAATTCACCCCTCCACTTT
-,-,TRBV2,TRBJ1-1,CASSEDSYTEAFF,TGTGCCAGCAGTGAAGACAGTTACACTGAAGCTTTCTTT
-,-,TRBV7-6,TRBJ1-6,CASTRGGHGVRDSPLHF,TGTGCCAGCACTAGGGGGGGACATGGAGTCAGGGATTCACCCCTCCACTTT
-,-,TRBV28,TRBJ1-1,CASSLPGQQNTEAFF,TGTGCCAGCAGTTTACCGGGACAACAGAACACTGAAGCTTTCTTT
-,-,TRBV29-1,TRBJ2-5,CSSRKDGKETQYF,TGCAGCTCGAGGAAGGACGGGAAGGAGACCCAGTACTTC